This TCR beta chain derives from a study of OX40 agonist ivuxolimab in advanced cancers. Regarding the complete study: Ivuxolimab was an agonistic, fully human IgG2 monoclonal antibody directed against OX40 (CD134), a costimulatory receptor. The paper reports the monotherapy dose-escalation portion (N ≈ 50 patients) of the phase I ivuxolimab trial. The dose-escalation cohort was around 84% male with a mean age of around 64 years, ranging from roughly 20 to 80. Patients were allowed to have had prior anti-PD-1, anti-PD-L1 or anti-CTLA-4 therapy, and 30% to 40% of the dose-escalation patients had previously received checkpoint inhibitors. The purpose of peripheral TCRbeta sequencing was to test whether ivuxolimab changed TCR sequence diversity and led to clonal T-cell expansion. Intravenous ivuxolimab was administered to patients every 2 weeks at six dose levels: 0.01, 0.1, 0.3, 1.5, 3 and 10 mg/kg. Three dose-escalation patients achieved partial responses, one with hepatocellular carcinoma and two with cutaneous melanoma. Among the roughly 50 dose-escalation patients, some 20 had hepatocellular carcinoma, 15 or so melanoma, 9 renal cell carcinoma and 9 head and neck cancer.

Patients with a history of autoimmune disease or receiving systemic immunosuppression were excluded from the trial. In every dose cohort, peripheral blood was drawn for TCR sequencing at baseline, cycle 4 day 1, and cycle 7 day 1. Samples came from an open-label, multicenter, first-in-human phase I dose-escalation trial of ivuxolimab. Adults with locally advanced or metastatic head and neck squamous cell, hepatocellular, melanoma or renal cell carcinoma were enrolled in the trial. CD4+ and CD8+ T cells were sorted separately from peripheral blood before TCR sequencing. The full study reports these points: At doses of 0.1 to 3.0 mg/kg, clonal expansion of both CD4+ and CD8+ blood T cells was observed from baseline to week 6. In the 0.1-3.0 mg/kg groups, partial responders had among the lowest normalized peripheral clonal expansion, particularly in CD8+ T cells. Low levels of normalized T-cell clonal expansion were also seen in some nonresponding patients. The antigen specificity of the peripheral T cells that underwent clonal expansion was not determined. After ivuxolimab, CD8+ T cells had more expanded clones than CD4+ T cells on average.

Per the germline V gene, SGDLS is the CDR1 and YYNGEE is the CDR2. At the junction V is shortened by 3 bases and J by 12 bases, with 10 bases in between. Including the terminal cysteine and phenylalanine, the CDR3 comprises 11 residues. Just the 33-base CDR3 DNA is kept, in frame starting at base 1. On this clone: The antigen it binds to is not known. No clone much larger than this one lies a single base away; base qualities are absent.

To sequence the TCRbeta CDR3 region, genomic DNA was isolated from the sorted cells. The immunoSEQ Assay was used for sequencing of TCRbeta CDR3 regions. TCRdb mirrors the immuneACCESS table, restricted to in-frame sequences. Some clones are absent from its copies; in checked studies, under half trace to an unresolved V gene, and the reason for the others is unknown. This sample holds approximately 90,000 clones; roughly 85% were observed only once. The biggest ten clones account for roughly 1.4% of the sample. The V and J segments used are TRBV9 and TRBJ2-1, with a tentative D gene TRBD2 over 6 matching bases. The sequencing here drew on CD4+ or CD8+ T cells sorted from blood, taken in a trial of the OX40 agonist ivuxolimab. The clonotype comes from an adult with an advanced solid tumor such as melanoma, head and neck, liver or kidney cancer. The bases are TGTGCCAGCAGCGGGGGAGGTTGGCAGTTCTTC. Translated, this gives CASSGGGWQFF.